This T cell receptor beta chain was found in a study of blood T cell repertoires in COVID-19. About the research overall: Collection of acute and convalescent COVID-19 samples took place in the United States, Italy and Spain. PBMCs, B-cell-depleted T cells, or T cells provided the cDNA or gDNA that made up the material.

The trim removed 0 bases at V and 4 bases at J, leaving 11 bases unmatched. The germline CDR1 and CDR2 sequences are LGHNT and FRNRAP. This CDR3 has 20 amino acids. Per the original data handling: By means of reference gene primer amplification, nucleated cell counts were estimated. TCRdb's table, derived via immunoSEQ multiplex PCR, lists solely in-frame clones and lacks some. Clone size and V and J calls were adopted from that table, with D and trimming inferred from the DNA. The sample has tens of thousands of clones; about 86% are singletons. This clonotype was obtained from a man over 45 with acute or convalescent COVID-19. Sequencing was performed on peripheral blood. The V call is TRBV12-5, the J call TRBJ2-1; TRBD2 matches at 14 bases. The CDR3 region has the DNA TGTGCTAGTGGTTTGGTATTGACTAGCGGGAGGGTTGGTGGGTACAATGAGCAGTTCTTC. Translating gives CASGLVLTSGRVGGYNEQFF.